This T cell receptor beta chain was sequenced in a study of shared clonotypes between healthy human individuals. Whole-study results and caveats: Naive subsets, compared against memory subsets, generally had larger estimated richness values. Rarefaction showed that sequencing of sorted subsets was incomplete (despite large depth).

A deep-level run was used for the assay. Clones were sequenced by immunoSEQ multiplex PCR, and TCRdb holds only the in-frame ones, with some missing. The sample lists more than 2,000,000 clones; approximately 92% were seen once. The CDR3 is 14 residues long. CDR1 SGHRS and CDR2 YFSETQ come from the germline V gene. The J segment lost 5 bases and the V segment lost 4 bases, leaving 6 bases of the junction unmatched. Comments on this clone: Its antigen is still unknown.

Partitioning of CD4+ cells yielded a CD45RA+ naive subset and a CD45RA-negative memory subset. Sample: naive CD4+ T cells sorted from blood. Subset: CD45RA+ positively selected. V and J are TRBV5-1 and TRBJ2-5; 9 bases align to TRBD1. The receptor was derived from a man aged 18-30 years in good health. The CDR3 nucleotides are TGCGCCAGCAGCGGGGGACAGGGAGAGGAGACCCAGTACTTC. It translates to CASSGGQGEETQYF.